This paragraph reports one TCR beta chain. This receptor's antigen is unknown. Base qualities are not provided; no much larger clone lies one nucleotide away. Enrolling through a virtual design, the prospective study's participants ranged in age from about 18 to 89 years and lived across 24 United States geographic areas. In the prospective study, cohorts were assigned on the basis of participant-reported clinical history obtained from a screening survey and a study questionnaire. Mobile phlebotomists in the prospective study collected whole blood, serum and a nasopharyngeal or oropharyngeal swab from every participant. Prospective study participants could optionally give additional blood draws and questionnaires over an approximately two-month period. Before DNA extraction, prospective study blood samples were shipped either frozen or at room temperature. The immunoSEQ Assay, a bias-controlled multiplex PCR, was used to amplify TCRbeta CDR3 regions from genomic DNA. The authors' pipeline ran thus. The number of nucleated cells in each sample was estimated from the amplification of reference gene primers within the assay. To quantify the absolute abundance of each unique TCRbeta CDR3 rearrangement, sequence reads were collapsed and filtered. Productive Simpson clonality was computed per sample as the square root of Simpson's diversity index over productive rearrangements. TCRdb's version of the immuneACCESS table is confined to in-frame rearrangements and falls short of the full clone set. An unresolved V gene accounts for under half of the shortfall where checked; the remainder is of unknown origin. The V and J calls and clone size were taken over from that table, and D and trimming were inferred from the DNA. This sample comprises about 190,000 clones, 65% to 80% of them detected only once. Clones ranked in the top ten supply 17% of the sample.

From the cysteine through the phenylalanine, the CDR3 covers 14 amino acids. The CDR3 DNA has 42 bases and is translated from base 1. Taken from the germline V gene, the CDR1 and CDR2 loops are SGDLS and YYNGEE. V is pared back by 4 bases and J by 0 bases, with 10 bases lying between the germline termini. This entry comes from a study of blood T cell repertoires in COVID-19 (TCRdb year 2020). About the investigation overall: Collaborator samples came from the United States, Italy and Spain and covered acute and convalescent phases of COVID-19. The material from the prospective study consisted of cDNA or gDNA derived from T cells, B-cell-depleted T cells, or PBMCs. Deeply sampled blood TCRbeta repertoires from subjects exposed to, actively infected with, or recovered from COVID-19 were included in the dataset. The repertoires were made available in a free public database intended to serve as a resource for research on the immune response to SARS-CoV-2. The samples were drawn from the first 160 participants of the ongoing ImmuneRACE study and from 1,254 subjects provided by 6 global collaborators. The sample metadata nearly always contained a de-identified subject ID, COVID-19 status, age in years and sex. Where available, HLA class I and class II types were obtained from metadata supplied by the sample provider rather than from assay-based typing. The study at large found these results: Clinical and demographic metadata were provided uncurated, with the amount varying by source and participant.

Material for sequencing was PBMCs or T cells enriched from blood (not recorded which). The sequence was obtained from a woman between 45 and 65 years old with acute COVID-19. The chain is encoded by TRBV9 joined to TRBJ2-5; no D gene is confidently identified. Here is the DNA: TGTGCCAGCAGCCCCCTTCTGTACCAAGAGACCCAGTACTTC. This sequence encodes CASSPLLYQETQYF. When the CDR3 is completed using the reference TRBV9 and TRBJ2-5 genes on either side, the full variable domain is DSGVTQTPKHLITATGQRVTLRCSPRSGDLSVYWYQQSLDQGLQFLIQYYNGEERAKGNILERFSAQQFPDLHSELNLSSLELGDSALYFCASSPLLYQETQYFGPGTRLLVL.